What follows is one TCR beta chain and its context. These data belong to a study of T cells after yellow fever vaccination. CDR1 and CDR2 from the germline V gene are SGHRS and YFSETQ. J was trimmed by 1 base and V by 3 bases; bases with no gene match: 7. The CDR3 contains 16 residues. Each CDR3 protein is one row after TCRdb ran MiXCR on the 5' RACE reads. Here the sample spans some 500,000 distinct CDR3 sequences, approximately 12% being singletons. The sample here was PBMCs, taken on the day of the yellow fever booster vaccination. The receptor's source is a man under 40 who received the YFV17D yellow fever vaccine. The rearrangement joins TRBV5-1 to TRBJ1-2; 9 nucleotides align to TRBD1. The CDR3 DNA follows: TGCGCCAGCAGCTCCTGGGACAGGGATCATAACTATGGCTACACCTTC. Translating it yields CASSSWDRDHNYGYTF.